The clone carrying this T cell receptor beta chain occurred a few times. As yet, its antigen is unknown. Profiling of TCR beta VDJ combinations and CDR3 sequences used genomic DNA as template. TCRdb called the reads again in MiXCR, with one record for every CDR3 protein. Of hundreds of thousands of distinct CDR3 sequences in the sample, about a third are singletons; the top ten hold less than 0.85%. These data belong to a study of CD8+CD57+ T cells in acquired aplastic anemia. Study as a whole: Across the sorted CD4+ and CD8+ cells, DNA amounts averaged 3.2 ug.

CD8+CD57+ cell expansion, shown by flow cytometry, had occurred in the patients selected for sequencing. Germline V gene data show CDR1 as DFQATT and CDR2 as SNEGSKA (reference sequence). The CDR3 loop spans 10 amino acids. Trimming shortened V by 3 bases and J by 8 bases, and 7 bases separated the two germline ends. Regarding the study as a whole: Both patients and controls carried the same twenty-nine CD8+ CDR3 sequences.

This clonotype originated in a human donor with aplastic anemia. Sequenced sample: sorted CD4+, CD8+, or CD8+CD57+ T cells (not recorded which) from PBMCs. The chain recombines TRBV20-1 with TRBJ1-2, with TRBD1 as a possible D gene (5 bases). CDR3 in DNA: TGCAGTGCTAGCGCAGGGGGCTACACCTTC. Translating it yields CSASAGGYTF.